This T cell receptor (beta chain) derives from a study of blood T cell repertoires in COVID-19. Study information: Whether acute or convalescent, the COVID-19 samples came from the United States, Italy and Spain. PBMCs, B-cell-depleted T cells, or T cells were the source of the cDNA or gDNA that made up the material.

Study processing details: Estimation of nucleated cell counts relied on the amplification of reference gene primers. The method was immunoSEQ multiplex PCR; TCRdb's version includes in-frame clones alone and lacks a portion of them. The V and J calls and clone size were taken over from that table, and D and trimming were inferred from the DNA. This sample has roughly 93,000 clones, with nearly 90% found just once. Germline loops: CDR1 SEHNR, CDR2 FQNEAQ (reference sequence). This CDR3 is built from 14 residues. V dropped 10 bases and J dropped 6 bases, with 18 bases sitting between them. The sample consisted of peripheral blood. The receptor was derived from a man between 45 and 60 years old with acute or convalescent COVID-19. The gene calls are TRBV7-9 and TRBJ2-2, with a possible D match to TRBD1 (6 bases). The CDR3 sequence: CATQGIVYPGELFF. Written as DNA, the CDR3 is TGTGCCACCCAGGGGATTGTTTACCCCGGGGAGCTGTTTTTT.